This is a list of T cell receptor beta chains from one sample in a study of T cells in tuberculosis. Assay used: immunoSEQ multiplex PCR; TCRdb lists only in-frame clones, some missing. This table has more than 35,000 clones, about 96% appearing once. Sequencing used PBMCs. These TCRs come from a donor aged 10-29 years with latent tuberculosis or without tuberculosis infection. Both conserved end residues are part of each CDR3. A D gene is named only where the DNA matches it firmly.

J gene,V gene,D gene,CDR3 protein
TRBJ2-2,TRBV12-5,NA,CASGLLNTGELFF
TRBJ1-1,TRBV30,NA,CAWNQGRRTEAFF
TRBJ2-2,TRBV19,TRBD1,CASSFGTGVFF
TRBJ2-5,TRBV14,TRBD2,CASSLGLAVTRQETQYF
TRBJ2-7,TRBV6-1,TRBD2,CASSEFSSGSSRYF
TRBJ2-3,TRBV14,TRBD2,CASSSGTSGSRTDTQYF
TRBJ1-3,TRBV7-8,TRBD1,CASSLGQGRGNTIYF
TRBJ2-2,TRBV5-8,NA,CASSLQGNTGELFF
TRBJ2-7,TRBV5-1,NA,CASSFRGVIQDEQYF
TRBJ2-2,TRBV10-1,NA,CASSAGNTGELFF
TRBJ2-7,TRBV6-1,NA,CASSEMGQGTSYEQYF
TRBJ1-5,TRBV6-6,TRBD1,CASSYGDRINQPQHF
TRBJ1-2,TRBV6-1,TRBD1,CASSEWTGSNYGYTF
TRBJ2-3,TRBV7-3,TRBD2,CASSPGTSSTTDTQYF
TRBJ1-2,TRBV30,NA,CAWSVGGQGIHGYTF
TRBJ1-5,TRBV15,NA,CATSYRDPNQPQHF
TRBJ1-1,TRBV5-1,TRBD1,CASSKDRDVEAFF
TRBJ2-7,TRBV19,NA,CASSIAGLPYEQYF
TRBJ2-5,TRBV10-3,TRBD2,CAISGLLAGGFETQYF
TRBJ1-2,TRBV7-2,TRBD1,CASSFSDRPLYYGYTF
TRBJ1-2,TRBV5-4,TRBD1,CASSLGLRDSYGYTF
TRBJ2-7,TRBV5-5,TRBD2,CASSLYGGGAYEQYF
TRBJ2-1,TRBV5-1,NA,CASSLTGPYNEQFF
TRBJ1-2,TRBV5-4,TRBD1,CASSSLDRNYGYTF
TRBJ2-7,TRBV5-4,TRBD1,CASSPPPGQGNEQYF
TRBJ2-1,TRBV19,TRBD2,CASSITSGNYNEQFF
TRBJ2-1,TRBV27,TRBD1,CASSGTGTGGYNEQFF
TRBJ2-2,TRBV21-1,NA,CASSKRSGRAYTGELFF
TRBJ2-2,TRBV9,TRBD2,CASSKGVAGGNTGELFF
TRBJ1-3,TRBV27,NA,CASSPLDPDRFSGNTIYF
TRBJ2-7,TRBV18,TRBD1,CASSRDRMNEQYF
TRBJ2-7,TRBV11-2,NA,CASSLAGNSYEQYF
TRBJ1-2,TRBV6-4,TRBD1,CASSPGQGIYGYTF